This is a list of T cell receptor beta chains from one sample in a study of long-term antiretroviral therapy in people with HIV. The data were produced by immunoSEQ multiplex PCR, yet TCRdb's version contains in-frame clones alone and is incomplete. The sample has 25,000 to 35,000 clones; 97% are singletons. The input for sequencing was unsorted PBMCs, taken 6.9 years after starting antiretroviral therapy. Every receptor here comes from a man aged 30-40 years with HIV. Each CDR3 is given with its conserved first and last residue. Fields, in order: J gene, V gene, D gene, clone size, CDR3 protein, CDR3 DNA. The D gene is left open where the match is weak. Clone size is not always given. Where it is, it says once, few, many or a class for expanded clones.

J gene: TRBJ2-5; V gene: TRBV11-2; D gene: -; clone size: -; CDR3 protein: CASSYQSFGETQYF; CDR3 DNA: TGTGCCAGCAGCTACCAGAGTTTCGGCGAGACCCAGTACTTC
J gene: TRBJ1-1; V gene: TRBV6-1; D gene: -; clone size: -; CDR3 protein: CASSETVNTEAFF; CDR3 DNA: TGTGCCAGCAGTGAAACGGTCAACACTGAAGCTTTCTTT
J gene: TRBJ2-2; V gene: TRBV6-1; D gene: TRBD2; clone size: once; CDR3 protein: CASSGGGAWGGELFF; CDR3 DNA: TGTGCCAGCAGTGGCGGGGGGGCCTGGGGCGGGGAGCTGTTTTTT
J gene: TRBJ2-7; V gene: TRBV6-6; D gene: TRBD2; clone size: -; CDR3 protein: CASSGLLAGANYEQYF; CDR3 DNA: TGTGCCAGCAGTGGACTACTAGCGGGGGCGAACTACGAGCAGTACTTC
J gene: TRBJ1-1; V gene: TRBV19; D gene: -; clone size: -; CDR3 protein: CASSLTGPYTDTEAFF; CDR3 DNA: TGTGCCAGTAGTCTCACGGGCCCTTACACCGACACTGAAGCTTTCTTT
J gene: TRBJ1-2; V gene: TRBV6-5; D gene: -; clone size: -; CDR3 protein: CASSLSAMAGYTF; CDR3 DNA: TGTGCCAGCAGTTTGTCAGCAATGGCGGGCTACACCTTC
J gene: TRBJ2-5; V gene: TRBV7-8; D gene: -; clone size: -; CDR3 protein: CASSPRMIQETQYF; CDR3 DNA: TGTGCCAGCAGCCCCCGGATGATTCAAGAGACCCAGTACTTC
J gene: TRBJ1-1; V gene: TRBV28; D gene: -; clone size: -; CDR3 protein: CASSFDLENTEAFF; CDR3 DNA: TGTGCCAGCAGTTTTGATTTGGAGAACACTGAAGCTTTCTTT
J gene: TRBJ2-1; V gene: TRBV9; D gene: -; clone size: -; CDR3 protein: CASSVTGWEQFF; CDR3 DNA: TGTGCCAGCAGCGTAACCGGCTGGGAGCAGTTCTTC
J gene: TRBJ2-3; V gene: TRBV5-3; D gene: TRBD2; clone size: -; CDR3 protein: CARSLMASGGPYTQYF; CDR3 DNA: TGTGCCAGAAGCTTGATGGCTAGCGGGGGCCCTTATACGCAGTATTTT
J gene: TRBJ1-2; V gene: TRBV25-1; D gene: -; clone size: -; CDR3 protein: CASSEGRGIHGYTF; CDR3 DNA: TGTGCCAGCAGTGAAGGCAGGGGAATACATGGCTACACCTTC
J gene: TRBJ2-1; V gene: TRBV5-4; D gene: TRBD2; clone size: -; CDR3 protein: CASSAGGSEQFF; CDR3 DNA: TGTGCCAGCAGCGCGGGGGGTAGTGAGCAGTTCTTC
J gene: TRBJ1-1; V gene: TRBV6-5; D gene: -; clone size: -; CDR3 protein: CASGPWGGNTEAFF; CDR3 DNA: TGTGCCAGCGGCCCGTGGGGGGGGAACACTGAAGCTTTCTTT
J gene: TRBJ2-2; V gene: TRBV27; D gene: -; clone size: -; CDR3 protein: CAIRAVGNTGELFF; CDR3 DNA: TGTGCCATCCGGGCTGTGGGAAACACCGGGGAGCTGTTTTTT
J gene: TRBJ1-5; V gene: TRBV2; D gene: -; clone size: -; CDR3 protein: CASGGLRPQHF; CDR3 DNA: TGTGCCAGCGGGGGTCTTCGGCCCCAGCATTTT
J gene: TRBJ1-5; V gene: TRBV6-5; D gene: -; clone size: -; CDR3 protein: CASSYQGGNQPQHF; CDR3 DNA: TGTGCCAGCAGTTACCAGGGTGGCAATCAGCCCCAGCATTTT
J gene: TRBJ2-3; V gene: TRBV21-1; D gene: -; clone size: once; CDR3 protein: CASSPRARTSGRAPDTQYF; CDR3 DNA: TGTGCCAGCAGTCCAAGGGCGCGGACTAGCGGGAGGGCCCCAGATACGCAGTATTTT
J gene: TRBJ2-2; V gene: TRBV5-1; D gene: TRBD2; clone size: -; CDR3 protein: CASSLASGGRGTGELFF; CDR3 DNA: TGCGCCAGCAGCTTGGCCAGCGGGGGGCGAGGGACCGGGGAGCTGTTTTTT
J gene: TRBJ2-1; V gene: TRBV7-9; D gene: TRBD2; clone size: -; CDR3 protein: CASSQGLAEQFF; CDR3 DNA: TGTGCCAGCAGCCAGGGACTAGCGGAGCAGTTCTTC
J gene: TRBJ2-2; V gene: TRBV9; D gene: -; clone size: -; CDR3 protein: CASSVGVRPDVGTGELFF; CDR3 DNA: TGTGCCAGCAGCGTAGGAGTCAGGCCAGACGTCGGCACCGGGGAGCTGTTTTTT
J gene: TRBJ2-2; V gene: TRBV7-9; D gene: -; clone size: once; CDR3 protein: CASILQNLGQPNTGELFF; CDR3 DNA: TGTGCCAGCATCCTCCAAAATTTAGGGCAGCCGAACACCGGGGAGCTGTTTTTT
J gene: TRBJ2-5; V gene: TRBV27; D gene: -; clone size: -; CDR3 protein: CASSASGTGGETQYF; CDR3 DNA: TGTGCCAGCAGTGCCTCCGGGACTGGGGGTGAGACCCAGTACTTC
J gene: TRBJ2-7; V gene: TRBV18; D gene: -; clone size: -; CDR3 protein: CASSPGLPYEQYF; CDR3 DNA: TGTGCCAGCTCACCCGGCCTCCCCTACGAGCAGTACTTC
J gene: TRBJ2-5; V gene: TRBV11-2; D gene: TRBD1; clone size: -; CDR3 protein: CASSSGILTGGQETQYF; CDR3 DNA: TGTGCCAGCAGCTCTGGAATACTAACAGGGGGGCAAGAGACCCAGTACTTC
J gene: TRBJ1-4; V gene: TRBV30; D gene: TRBD1; clone size: -; CDR3 protein: CAWQPDRGIEKLFF; CDR3 DNA: TGTGCCTGGCAACCGGACAGGGGAATTGAAAAACTGTTTTTT
J gene: TRBJ2-2; V gene: TRBV6-5; D gene: -; clone size: -; CDR3 protein: CASKQPLSNTGELFF; CDR3 DNA: TGTGCCAGCAAACAACCGCTCTCGAACACCGGGGAGCTGTTTTTT
J gene: TRBJ1-6; V gene: TRBV9; D gene: -; clone size: -; CDR3 protein: CASSPRGSGNSPLHF; CDR3 DNA: TGTGCCAGCAGCCCTCGAGGGTCAGGAAATTCACCCCTCCACTTT
J gene: TRBJ1-5; V gene: TRBV19; D gene: -; clone size: -; CDR3 protein: CASTPVTGSGNQPQHF; CDR3 DNA: TGTGCCAGTACCCCTGTCACGGGGAGCGGCAATCAGCCCCAGCATTTT
J gene: TRBJ2-1; V gene: TRBV7-8; D gene: TRBD1; clone size: -; CDR3 protein: CASSLTSGTGLYNEQFF; CDR3 DNA: TGTGCCAGCAGCTTGACGTCCGGGACAGGCCTCTACAATGAGCAGTTCTTC
J gene: TRBJ1-1; V gene: TRBV20-1; D gene: -; clone size: -; CDR3 protein: CSGSHTEAFF; CDR3 DNA: TGCAGTGGATCCCACACTGAAGCTTTCTTT
J gene: TRBJ1-5; V gene: TRBV6-5; D gene: -; clone size: -; CDR3 protein: CASGADQPQHF; CDR3 DNA: TGTGCCAGTGGGGCGGATCAGCCCCAGCATTTT